Shown below are 9 T cell receptor beta chains from a single sample sequenced in a study of cytomegalovirus exposure and HLA in healthy donors. PCR involved 60 Vbeta and 13 Jbeta primers. Some clones are missing from TCRdb's copy, which holds only in-frame ones; the method was immunoSEQ multiplex PCR. The data hold approximately 100,000 clones, with roughly 70% observed a single time. Sequencing input: PBMCs. These receptors came from a man aged 35-49 years in good health and CMV-seropositive.

The chain uses TRBV10-3 and TRBJ1-1; TRBD1 matches 8 bases. There are 16 residues in the CDR3. Germline V lookup: CDR1 ENHRY, CDR2 SYGVKD. V was pared by 0 bases and J by 4 bases, with 7 bases of the junction left unmatched. CDR3 DNA sequence: TGTGCCATCAGTGAGTCCACCGGGACAGGCCTCACTGAAGCTTTCTTT. Residues: CAISESTGTGLTEAFF.

This clone has only one observation. V and J are TRBV5-1 and TRBJ2-2; 10 nucleotides agree with TRBD2. CDR1 SGHRS and CDR2 YFSETQ come from the germline V gene. The CDR3 runs 16 residues. V trimming: 3 bases; J trimming: 3 bases; junction bases outside the gene matches: 5. The CDR3 coding sequence is TGCGCCAGCAGCTCCCTAGCGGGAGCGGACACCGGGGAGCTGTTTTTT. Its translation is CASSSLAGADTGELFF.

This clone was picked up one time. The V and J genes are TRBV7-6 and TRBJ1-1; D unresolved. CDR3 size: 15 residues. The V gene lost 5 bases and the J gene lost 0 bases, with 13 bases spanning the gap. Germline CDR1 and CDR2: SGHVS and FNYEAQ. The CDR3 spells CASSPEGILNTEAFF. CDR3 in DNA: TGTGCCAGCAGCCCCGAGGGTATCCTGAACACTGAAGCTTTCTTT.

The chain has TRBV9 and TRBJ2-1; 9 nucleotides match TRBD2. The CDR3 is 15 residues long. J was trimmed by 5 bases and V by 1 base; bases with no gene match: 4. Per the germline V gene, CDR1 is SGDLS and CDR2 is YYNGEE. The CDR3 DNA reads as TGTGCCAGCAGCGTACCGCGGGAGGGTAACAATGAGCAGTTCTTC. Protein sequence: CASSVPREGNNEQFF. Drawing the rest from reference TRBV9 and TRBJ2-1, the complete variable domain is DSGVTQTPKHLITATGQRVTLRCSPRSGDLSVYWYQQSLDQGLQFLIQYYNGEERAKGNILERFSAQQFPDLHSELNLSSLELGDSALYFCASSVPREGNNEQFFGPGTRLTVL.

This clone was seen a handful of times. The gene calls are TRBV10-2 and TRBJ2-1; D is perhaps TRBD1 (6 bases). This CDR3 spans 15 amino acids. V gave up 6 bases and J gave up 0 bases, with 12 bases separating them. CDR1 and CDR2 (germline): WSHSY, SAAADI. CDR3 sequence (DNA): TGCGCCAGCAGGGACAGCTGGGGCTCCTACAATGAGCAGTTCTTC. It encodes CASRDSWGSYNEQFF.

The rearrangement uses TRBV4-2 and TRBJ2-1; 11 nucleotides agree with TRBD2. Trimming at V came to 2 bases and at J to 6 bases, leaving 6 bases not matched to a gene. The germline V gene encodes CDR1 LGHNA and CDR2 YNFKEQ. There are 16 residues in the CDR3. This chain's CDR3 is CASSQPGLADFNEQFF. In DNA form, the CDR3 reads TGTGCCAGCAGCCAACCGGGACTAGCGGACTTCAATGAGCAGTTCTTC.

Regarding this clone: Compared with germline, one end of the junction differs, possibly owing to a read error. V is TRBV4-1 and J is TRBJ2-1, with 8 bases fitting TRBD2. CDR3 size: 15 residues. Germline values: CDR1 MGHRA, CDR2 YSYEKL. The CDR3 spells CASRQVSGSSNEQFF. The DNA of the CDR3 is TGCGCCAGCAGGCAAGTAAGCGGGAGCTCCAATGAGCAGTTCTTC.

The genes are TRBV2 and TRBJ2-1; 7 bases line up with TRBD2. The CDR3 is 13 residues long. The junction had 2 bases not matched to a gene; V was cut back by 3 bases and J by 6 bases. Germline CDR1 SNHLY, CDR2 FYNNEI. The CDR3 reads CASSEAGVNEQFF. For the CDR3, the DNA is TGTGCCAGCAGTGAGGCGGGGGTCAATGAGCAGTTCTTC. Together with reference TRBV2 and TRBJ2-1, the CDR3 gives the full variable domain: EPEVTQTPSHQVTQMGQEVILRCVPISNHLYFYWYRQILGQKVEFLVSFYNNEISEKSEIFDDQFSVERPDGSNFTLKIRSTKLEDSAMYFCASSEAGVNEQFFGPGTRLTVL.

This sequence joins TRBV5-1 and TRBJ2-5, with D possibly matching TRBD1 (5 bases). V was clipped by 4 bases and J by 2 bases, with 15 bases between them. Germline V gene sequence: CDR1 SGHRS, CDR2 YFSETQ. The CDR3 length is 15 residues. CDR3 loop: CASSPTQGLQETQYF. CDR3 DNA sequence: TGCGCCAGCAGCCCAACTCAGGGCCTTCAAGAGACCCAGTACTTC.